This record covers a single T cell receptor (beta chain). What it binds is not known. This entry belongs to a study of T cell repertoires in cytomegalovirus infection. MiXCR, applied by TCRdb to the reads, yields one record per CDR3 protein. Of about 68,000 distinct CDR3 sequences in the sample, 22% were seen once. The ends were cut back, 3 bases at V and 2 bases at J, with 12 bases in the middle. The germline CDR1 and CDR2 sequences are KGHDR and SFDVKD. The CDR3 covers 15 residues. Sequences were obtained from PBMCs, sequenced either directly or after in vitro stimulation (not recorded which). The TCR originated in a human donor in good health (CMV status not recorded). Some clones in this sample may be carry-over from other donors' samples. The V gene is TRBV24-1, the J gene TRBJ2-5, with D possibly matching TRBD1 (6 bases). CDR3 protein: CATSDSRGRQETQYF. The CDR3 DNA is TGTGCCACCAGTGATAGCAGGGGTCGACAAGAGACCCAGTACTTC.